This T cell receptor beta chain is drawn from a study of cytomegalovirus exposure and HLA in healthy donors. General study results and limits: Later analysis demonstrated an association between a missense DCLRE1C variant and TCR beta V- and J-gene trimming. For presence/absence analyses, sequencing depth was assumed to be roughly uniform across donors.

V lost 0 bases, J lost 10 bases, and 14 bases stayed unmatched. The CDR3 runs to 17 residues. Germline CDR1 is GTSNPN and CDR2 is SVGIG (reference sequence). Vbeta (60) and Jbeta (13) primers were used in the PCR. Clones were sequenced by immunoSEQ multiplex PCR, and TCRdb holds only the in-frame ones, with some missing. The table records about 170,000 clones, around 84% of them present only once. As concerns this clone: What it binds is unknown.

The sample taken for sequencing was PBMCs. The sequence was collected from a boy younger than 10 in good health and CMV-seronegative. The rearrangement uses TRBV30 and TRBJ2-1; 11 positions match TRBD2. In DNA, the CDR3 is TGTGCCTGGAGTGTACTTCGGGGTAGCGGGGGGGCCCGGGAGCAGTTCTTC. It codes for CAWSVLRGSGGAREQFF.